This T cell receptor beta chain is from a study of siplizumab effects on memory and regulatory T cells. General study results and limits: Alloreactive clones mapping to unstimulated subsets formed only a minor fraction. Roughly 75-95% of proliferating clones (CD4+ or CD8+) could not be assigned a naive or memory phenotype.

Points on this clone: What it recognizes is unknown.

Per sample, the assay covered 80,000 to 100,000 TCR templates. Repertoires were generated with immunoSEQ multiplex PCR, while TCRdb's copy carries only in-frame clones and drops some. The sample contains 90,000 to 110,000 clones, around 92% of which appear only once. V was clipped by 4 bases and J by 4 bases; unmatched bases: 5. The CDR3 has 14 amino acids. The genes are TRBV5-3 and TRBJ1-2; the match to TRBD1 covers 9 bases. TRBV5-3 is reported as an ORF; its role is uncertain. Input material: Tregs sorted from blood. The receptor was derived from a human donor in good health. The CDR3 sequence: CARSTTGGIYGYTF. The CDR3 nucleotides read TGTGCCAGAAGCACGACAGGGGGAATCTATGGCTACACCTTC.